Sequencing of this T cell receptor beta chain was carried out in a study of CD8+CD57+ T cells in acquired aplastic anemia. As for the study in general: Mean yield of DNA from sorted CD4+ and CD8+ cells was about 3.2 ug. Healthy donor sequencing depth: some 10 million CD4+, under 12 million CD8+ reads.

According to the study, genomic DNA was the template for TCR beta VDJ and CDR3 profiling. Each CDR3 protein is one row after TCRdb ran MiXCR on the reads. The repertoire has some 200,000 distinct CDR3 sequences, roughly 57% of them found once; the top ten carry roughly 29%. This clonotype was picked up one time. The antigen is not known. Whole-study findings and limits: Comparison of patients with controls identified roughly 30 shared CD8+ CDR3 sequences. Patients were compared with controls for CD8+ Simpson's diversity, and no significant difference emerged.

Germline trimming cut 5 bases from V and 4 bases from J; bases unmatched to any gene: 8. The length of the CDR3 is 14 residues. CDR1 is SGDLS, CDR2 YYNGEE, per germline. Sequencing was performed on sorted CD4+, CD8+, or CD8+CD57+ T cells (not recorded which) from PBMCs. The TCR comes from a human donor in good health. This sequence joins TRBV9 and TRBJ1-2; TRBD1 matches 7 bases. The CDR3 reads CASRTQGNSYGYTF. CDR3 sequence (DNA): TGTGCCAGCAGGACACAGGGGAACAGCTATGGCTACACCTTC.